The T cell receptor (beta chain) described here comes from a study of T cell responses to AZD1222 COVID-19 vaccine. Study-wide findings and caveats: Clonal diversity was possibly underestimated; the donors were predominantly white British and more often female.

The assay was immunoSEQ multiplex PCR, and TCRdb's table has in-frame clones only and misses some. Among approximately 110,000 clones, around 90% were seen once, and the ten largest hold less than 8.5%. The CDR3 extends over 13 amino acids. V lost 3 bases, J lost 7 bases, and 9 bases lay in between. This clone occurred once. Its antigen is undetermined. Material: peripheral blood, obtained on day 0 of AZD1222 vaccination. The rearrangement uses TRBV12-3 or TRBV12-4 and TRBJ2-2, with D hard to call. The TCR sequence derives from an adult in good health. The CDR3 nucleotides are TGTGCCAGCAGTTTGAATGGTATCGGGGAGCTGTTTTTT. Translating gives CASSLNGIGELFF.